What follows are 7 T cell receptor beta chains derived from one specimen sequenced in a study of CD8 T cells in Susac syndrome. Random hexamers were used to reverse transcribe the RNA input (about 0.45 to 1 ug). One entry per CDR3 protein, called by TCRdb with MiXCR from the immunoSEQ multiplex PCR reads. The sample has hundreds of thousands of distinct CDR3 sequences, 65% to 90% seen once; the top ten hold 0.2% to 0.25%. Sequenced sample: CD8+ T cells from PBMCs. All receptors come from a human donor with multiple sclerosis.

The chain uses TRBV19 and TRBJ1-1; TRBD1 might be the D (5 bases). This CDR3 spans 15 amino acids. Germline CDR1 is LNHDA and CDR2 is SQIVND (reference sequence). Trimming stripped 3 bases from V and 0 bases from J, with 11 bases between. CDR3 sequence reads: CASSICPGLNTEAFF. The CDR3 DNA is TGTGCCAGTAGTATTTGCCCAGGGTTGAACACTGAAGCTTTCTTT.

V and J are TRBV25-1 and TRBJ1-6, with D possibly being TRBD1 (5 bases). Germline CDR1 and CDR2: MGHDK and SYGVNS. The CDR3 loop spans 12 amino acids. Trimming removed 6 bases at V and 16 bases at J, with 16 bases between. CDR3 DNA sequence: TGTGCCAGCAGAACACTGGGGGGATTTCTCCACTTT. This codes for CASRTLGGFLHF.

The rearrangement uses TRBV28 and TRBJ2-2; TRBD2 matches 12 bases. Germline lookup yields CDR1 MDHEN and CDR2 SYDVKM. The CDR3 is made up of 16 amino acids. Losses at the gene ends were 3 bases for V and 6 bases for J; bases not matched to a gene: 5. The CDR3 spells CASSLTLAGGAGELFF. The CDR3 bases are TGTGCCAGCAGTTTGACACTAGCGGGAGGTGCCGGGGAGCTGTTTTTT.

The chain employs TRBV6-4 and TRBJ2-1, with 7 bases lining up with TRBD1. Germline loops: CDR1 MRHNA, CDR2 SNTAGT. V lost 3 bases to trimming and J lost 2 bases; unmatched junction nucleotides: 4. This CDR3 is 15 amino acids long. The CDR3 is CASSEDRFTYNEQFF. In DNA form, the CDR3 reads TGTGCCAGCAGTGAGGACAGGTTCACCTACAATGAGCAGTTCTTC.

The chain employs TRBV27 and TRBJ2-1; either TRBD1 or TRBD2 may supply D (5 bases each). Trimming removed 5 bases from V and 7 bases from J, with 27 bases in between. The CDR3 length is 18 residues. The germline V gene encodes CDR1 MNHEY and CDR2 SMNVEV (reference sequence). This CDR3 is CASSLGLSPGPRWNEQFF. The CDR3 coding sequence is TGTGCCAGCAGTCTAGGGCTATCACCGGGACCTAGATGGAATGAGCAGTTCTTC.

On this clonotype: Its ends do not fully match the called genes, so a read error is possible. CDR3 DNA: TGTGCCAGTGGTATGCCGAGTCCCGGGGAGCTGTTTTTT. This translates into CASGMPSPGELFF. This chain connects TRBV19 to TRBJ2-2; D is uncertain. Germline CDR1 and CDR2: LNHDA and SQIVND (reference sequence). The CDR3 consists of 13 residues. Supplemented by reference TRBV19 and TRBJ2-2, the full variable domain reads DGGITQSPKYLFRKEGQNVTLSCEQNLNHDAMYWYRQDPGQGLRLIYYSQIVNDFQKGDIAEGYSVSREKKESFPLTVTSAQKNPTAFYLCASGMPSPGELFFGEGSRLTVL.

V and J are TRBV12-3 or TRBV12-4 and TRBJ2-1, with D perhaps TRBD1 or TRBD2 (5 bases each). Trimming pared 5 bases from V and 6 bases from J, leaving 8 bases between. CDR3 length: 12 residues. CDR3 DNA sequence: TGTGCCAGCAGTGGGGACGCCAATGAGCAGTTCTTC. It translates to CASSGDANEQFF.